These T cell receptor beta chains were read from a single sample in a study of long-term antiretroviral therapy in people with HIV. Sequenced by immunoSEQ multiplex PCR; TCRdb stores in-frame clones only, minus some. In the table there are 20,000 to 30,000 clones, around 85% of which are singletons. The input for sequencing was unsorted PBMCs, taken 4.7 to 5 years after starting antiretroviral therapy. The receptor source for this set is a man aged 35-49 years with HIV. CDR3s include the opening cysteine and the closing phenylalanine or tryptophan. The order of the fields is V gene, J gene, D gene, clone size, CDR3 protein, CDR3 DNA. The D gene is left open where the match is weak. Where a row states a size, it is once, few, many or the class of an expanded clone; other rows omit it.

>TRBV29-1|TRBJ1-4|TRBD1|.
CSVLKTGPNEKLFF
TGCAGCGTTTTAAAGACAGGGCCGAATGAAAAACTGTTTTTT
>TRBV9|TRBJ2-1|.|.
CASSVTGRGNEQFF
TGTGCCAGCAGCGTGACAGGCCGAGGGAATGAGCAGTTCTTC
>TRBV27|TRBJ1-3|.|few
CASSLGGPGNTIYF
TGTGCCAGCAGTTTAGGGGGGCCTGGAAACACCATATATTTT
>TRBV7-2|TRBJ2-1|.|.
CASRSGGDGFF
TGTGCCAGCAGGTCAGGGGGGGACGGGTTCTTC
>TRBV11-2|TRBJ2-7|.|.
CASSRTGTAYEQYF
TGTGCCAGCAGTCGTACCGGGACGGCTTACGAGCAGTACTTC
>TRBV10-3|TRBJ2-7|.|.
CAIRTGTSSYEQYF
TGTGCCATCAGGACCGGGACAAGCTCCTACGAGCAGTACTTC
>TRBV6-1|TRBJ1-5|TRBD1|.
CASSWDRGPLQPQHF
TGTGCCAGCAGTTGGGACAGGGGGCCTTTGCAGCCCCAGCATTTT
>TRBV5-1|TRBJ2-2|TRBD1|.
CASSVTGFISSTGELFF
TGCGCCAGCAGCGTGACAGGGTTCATCTCTTCCACCGGGGAGCTGTTTTTT
>TRBV6-5|TRBJ1-2|.|.
CASGAGLGGDGYTF
TGTGCCAGCGGGGCAGGATTGGGGGGGGATGGCTACACCTTC
>TRBV5-6|TRBJ1-4|.|.
CASSSTRTDKLFF
TGTGCCAGCAGCTCGACCCGGACAGATAAACTGTTTTTT
>TRBV7-9|TRBJ2-1|.|.
CASSSDSSYNEQFF
TGTGCCAGCAGCTCTGACTCCTCCTACAATGAGCAGTTCTTC
>TRBV5-4|TRBJ2-5|TRBD2|.
CASSSGLAGEETQYF
TGTGCCAGCAGCTCCGGACTAGCGGGGGAAGAGACCCAGTACTTC
>TRBV7-3|TRBJ2-7|TRBD2|.
CASSFPRGAIYEQYF
TGTGCCAGCAGCTTCCCGCGGGGGGCCATATACGAGCAGTACTTC
>TRBV7-9|TRBJ2-5|.|.
CASSSGQYQETQYF
TGTGCCAGCAGCTCTGGACAGTACCAAGAGACCCAGTACTTC